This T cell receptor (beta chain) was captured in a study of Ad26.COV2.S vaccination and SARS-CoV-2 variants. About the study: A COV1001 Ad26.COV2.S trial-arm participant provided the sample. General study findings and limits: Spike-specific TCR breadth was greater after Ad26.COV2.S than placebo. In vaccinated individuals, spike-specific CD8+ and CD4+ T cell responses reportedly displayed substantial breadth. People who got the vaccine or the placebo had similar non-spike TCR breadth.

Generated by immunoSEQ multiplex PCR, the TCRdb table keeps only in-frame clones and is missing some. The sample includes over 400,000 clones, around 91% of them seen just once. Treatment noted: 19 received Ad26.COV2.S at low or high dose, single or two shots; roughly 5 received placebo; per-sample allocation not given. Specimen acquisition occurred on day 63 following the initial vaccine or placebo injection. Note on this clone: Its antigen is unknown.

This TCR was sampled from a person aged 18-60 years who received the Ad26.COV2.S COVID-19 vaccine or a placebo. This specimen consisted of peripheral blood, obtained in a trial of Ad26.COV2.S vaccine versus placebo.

CDR3 DNA sequence: TGTGCCAGCAGCACACCCTCGAGCCACACCTTC. This codes for CASSTPSSHTF. The gene calls are TRBV9 and TRBJ1-2; D uncertain. CDR1 is SGDLS and CDR2 is YYNGEE in the germline V gene. The CDR3 totals 11 residues. V dropped 4 bases and J dropped 12 bases, with 13 bases sitting between them.